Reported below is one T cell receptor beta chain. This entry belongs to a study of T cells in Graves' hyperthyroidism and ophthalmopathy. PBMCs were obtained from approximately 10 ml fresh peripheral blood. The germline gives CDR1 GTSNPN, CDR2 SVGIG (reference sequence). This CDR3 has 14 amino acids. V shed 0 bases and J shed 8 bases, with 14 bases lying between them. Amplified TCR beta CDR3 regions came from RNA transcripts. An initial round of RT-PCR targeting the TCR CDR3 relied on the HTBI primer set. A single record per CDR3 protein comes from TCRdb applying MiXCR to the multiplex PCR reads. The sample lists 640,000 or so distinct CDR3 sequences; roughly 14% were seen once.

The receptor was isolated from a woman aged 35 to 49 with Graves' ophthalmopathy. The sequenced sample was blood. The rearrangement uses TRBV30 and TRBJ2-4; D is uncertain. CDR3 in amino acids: CAWSVGLGRHIQYF. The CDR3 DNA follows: TGTGCCTGGAGTGTTGGTCTAGGCAGACACATTCAGTACTTC.